One sample yielded the 8 T cell receptor beta chains listed below, sequenced in a study of cytomegalovirus exposure and HLA in healthy donors. PCR amplification relied on 60 Vbeta primers (plus 13 Jbeta primers). The assay was immunoSEQ multiplex PCR, and TCRdb's table has in-frame clones only and misses some. The data contain around 120,000 clones, roughly 84% of them singletons. The sequencing input was PBMCs. The receptors stem from a boy between 5 and 17 years old in good health and CMV-seronegative.

The chain combines TRBV11-2 with TRBJ1-6; D gene uncertain. V shed 2 bases and J shed 7 bases, with 12 bases lying between them. The CDR3 has 15 amino acids. Germline-derived CDR1 and CDR2 are SGHAT and FQNNGV. The chain's CDR3 is CASSLNGQLNSPLHF. CDR3 bases: TGTGCCAGCAGCTTAAATGGTCAGTTGAATTCACCCCTCCACTTT. Based on the CDR3 plus reference TRBV11-2 and TRBJ1-6, the full variable domain is EAGVAQSPRYKIIEKRQSVAFWCNPISGHATLYWYQQILGQGPKLLIQFQNNGVVDDSQLPKDRFSAERLKGVDSTLKIQPAKLEDSAVYLCASSLNGQLNSPLHFGNGTRLTVT.

The chain couples TRBV5-4 to TRBJ1-1; a possible D gene is TRBD1 (5 bases). The CDR3 is 12 amino acids. Trimming stripped 0 bases from V and 11 bases from J, with 11 bases between. CDR1 is SGHNT, CDR2 YYREEE, per germline (reference sequence). CDR3 sequence (DNA): TGTGCCAGCAGCTTGGAGGGGCCTGTGGCTTTCTTT. As protein: CASSLEGPVAFF.

This chain joins TRBV6-5 and TRBJ2-3; possible D gene TRBD2, 6 bases. Trimming left V 5 bases short and J 6 bases short, with 15 bases between. Germline lookup yields CDR1 MNHEY and CDR2 SVGAGI. The CDR3 is 14 residues long. The CDR3 DNA sequence: TGTGCCAGCAGTCCCGGGACTTTCGCGGATACGCAGTATTTT. Translation gives CASSPGTFADTQYF.

The table lists this clone with a count of one. This CDR3 reads CATERAEYFTDTQYF. The CDR3 DNA reads TGTGCCACTGAGAGGGCTGAATATTTCACAGATACGCAGTATTTT. This chain links TRBV6-1 with TRBJ2-3; weak D call: TRBD2 (5 bases). Germline V gene sequence: CDR1 MNHNS, CDR2 SASEGT. Trimming removed 10 bases at V and 2 bases at J, with 19 bases between. The CDR3 is 15 amino acids.

The chain joins TRBV4-3 to TRBJ2-7; 8 bases align to TRBD1. Germline V CDR1 and CDR2: LGHNA, YSLEER. V lost 2 bases, J lost 6 bases, and 9 bases stayed unmatched. The CDR3 has 15 amino acids. CDR3 residues: CASSQRTGYGFEQYF. Written as DNA, the CDR3 is TGCGCCAGCAGCCAAAGGACAGGGTACGGCTTCGAGCAGTACTTC.

This sequence joins TRBV11-2 and TRBJ2-7, with 10 positions matching TRBD1. J was trimmed by 2 bases and V by 5 bases; bases with no gene match: 3. Germline lookup yields CDR1 SGHAT and CDR2 FQNNGV. The CDR3 spans 14 residues. In nucleotides, the CDR3 is TGTGCCAGCAGCCGGGACAGGGGACCCTACGAGCAGTACTTC. Translation: CASSRDRGPYEQYF.

This chain joins TRBV4-2 and TRBJ2-5, with TRBD2 as a possible D gene (5 bases). Germline V gives CDR1 LGHNA, CDR2 YNFKEQ. V lost 3 bases and J 3 bases, leaving 8 bases between the germline ends. The CDR3 length is 13 residues. The CDR3 sequence: CASSQGAEETQYF. CDR3 nucleotides: TGTGCCAGCAGCCAGGGAGCGGAAGAGACCCAGTACTTC.

Of note for this clone: A junction boundary mismatches the germline segment, possibly from a read error. The genes are TRBV7-3 and TRBJ2-1; TRBD2 matches at 7 bases. CDR1 SGHTA and CDR2 FQGTGA come from the germline V gene. The CDR3 extends over 13 amino acids. The DNA of the CDR3 is TGTGCCAGCAGCTTCCGGGACTACGATGAGCAGTTCTTC. Protein product: CASSFRDYDEQFF. The entire variable domain, with the rest obtained from reference TRBV7-3 and TRBJ2-1, is as follows: GAGVSQTPSNKVTEKGKYVELRCDPISGHTALYWYRQSLGQGPEFLIYFQGTGAADDSGLPNDRFFAVRPEGSVSTLKIQRTERGDSAVYLCASSFRDYDEQFFGPGTRLTVL.